This note documents a single TCR beta chain sequence. The data were obtained in a study of T cell changes during pregnancy in multiple sclerosis. Libraries were prepared by immunoSEQ multiplex PCR; TCRdb keeps only in-frame clonotypes and omits some of them. The table has more than 25,000 clones, 92% seen once. Germline V CDR1 and CDR2: SGHVS, FNYEAQ. The CDR3 consists of 16 residues. V lost 3 bases, J lost 5 bases, and 8 bases stayed unmatched. The sequences come from peripheral blood, collected in the first trimester of pregnancy. The genes are TRBV7-6 and TRBJ1-4, with 8 nucleotides matching TRBD1. The source is a female donor in good health, enrolled as a control in a pregnancy study. The chain's CDR3 is CASSLDHRGENEKLFF. The CDR3 DNA sequence: TGTGCCAGCAGCTTGGACCACAGGGGGGAGAATGAAAAACTGTTTTTT.